This TCR beta chain comes out of a study of blood T cell repertoires in COVID-19. The assay was immunoSEQ multiplex PCR, and TCRdb's table has in-frame clones only and misses some. The table shows about 170,000 clones, with around 83% occurring only once. The germline V and J ends were trimmed by 4 bases and 0 bases, with 14 bases remaining between them. CDR1 and CDR2 from the germline V gene are SGDLS and YYNGEE. The CDR3 totals 16 residues. Sequences were obtained from peripheral blood. The chain couples TRBV9 to TRBJ1-3, with D possibly being TRBD1 (5 bases). This TCR was recovered from a woman aged 70-85 years who had recovered from COVID-19. CDR3 in amino acids: CASSTRQWSSGNTIYF. CDR3 sequence (DNA): TGTGCCAGCAGCACCCGACAGTGGAGCTCTGGAAACACCATATATTTT. Complete variable domain (other parts from reference TRBV9 and TRBJ1-3): DSGVTQTPKHLITATGQRVTLRCSPRSGDLSVYWYQQSLDQGLQFLIQYYNGEERAKGNILERFSAQQFPDLHSELNLSSLELGDSALYFCASSTRQWSSGNTIYFGEGSWLTVV.